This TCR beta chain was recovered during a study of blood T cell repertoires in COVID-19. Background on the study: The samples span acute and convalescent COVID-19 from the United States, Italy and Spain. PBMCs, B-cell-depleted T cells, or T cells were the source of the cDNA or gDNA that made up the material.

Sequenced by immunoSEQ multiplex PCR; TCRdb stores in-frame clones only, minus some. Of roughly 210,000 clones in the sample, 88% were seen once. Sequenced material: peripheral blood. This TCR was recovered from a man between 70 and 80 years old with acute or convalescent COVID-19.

In nucleotides, the CDR3 is TGTGCCACCAGCAGGGACAGGGTCTCGGCCCAGCATTTT. Protein product: CATSRDRVSAQHF. The chain carries TRBV15 and TRBJ1-5, with 8 bases fitting TRBD1. The J segment lost 11 bases and the V segment lost 3 bases, leaving 6 bases of the junction unmatched. Germline lookup yields CDR1 LNHNV and CDR2 YYDKDF (reference sequence). The length of the CDR3 is 13 residues.